The clone carrying this T cell receptor beta chain was detected only once. The ends lost 5 bases at V and 5 bases at J; junction bases unmatched: 9. Germline V CDR1 and CDR2: MNHEY, SVGEGT. The CDR3 totals 16 residues. In the original workflow: The authors estimated nucleated cell counts from reference gene primer amplification. Sequencing used immunoSEQ multiplex PCR; TCRdb keeps in-frame clones, though not all of them. Clone size and V and J calls were adopted from that table, with D and trimming inferred from the DNA. Of approximately 240,000 clones listed, 87% are singletons. The record originates from a study of blood T cell repertoires in COVID-19. Looking at the study overall: Sources were T cells, B-cell-depleted T cells, or PBMCs; the material itself was cDNA or gDNA.

Material for sequencing was PBMCs or T cells enriched from blood (not recorded which). The rearrangement uses TRBV6-2 or TRBV6-3 and TRBJ2-3; 11 positions match TRBD2. The source is a young woman with acute COVID-19. CDR3 protein: CASSPRLAGSVDTQYF. In DNA, the CDR3 is TGTGCCAGCAGTCCAAGACTAGCGGGATCGGTAGATACGCAGTATTTT.